These 23 T cell receptor beta chains came from one sample sequenced in a study of low-dose radiotherapy and immunotherapy resistance in tumors. Time point given: after trial treatment. Specified treatment: LDRT plus nivolumab, ipilimumab, low-dose cyclophosphamide and aspirin (RACIN trial). TCRs were put through approximately 20 PCR cycles of amplification with Phusion. A constant-region primer and the V-primer adapter served as the primer pair. In TCRdb, the reads were re-called with MiXCR into one record per CDR3 protein. The table includes under 60,000 distinct CDR3 sequences, around 33% detected once. The sample consisted of PBMCs, taken after low-dose radiotherapy plus immunotherapy. These receptor sequences come from a male donor with rectosigmoid adenocarcinoma.

V and J are TRBV7-9 and TRBJ2-1; 7 positions match TRBD2. The CDR3 sequence is 13 residues long. Germline V gene sequence: CDR1 SEHNR, CDR2 FQNEAQ (reference sequence). V was clipped by 7 bases and J by 8 bases; unmatched bases: 8. CDR3 loop: CASTGGRADEQFF. The DNA of the CDR3 is TGTGCCAGCACCGGAGGGAGGGCCGATGAGCAGTTCTTC. The variable domain in full, completed from reference TRBV7-9 and TRBJ2-1, reads DTGVSQNPRHKITKRGQNVTFRCDPISEHNRLYWYRQTLGQGPEFLTYFQNEAQLEKSRLLSDRFSAERPKGSFSTLEIQRTEQGDSAMYLCASTGGRADEQFFGPGTRLTVL.

This clonotype was seen repeatedly, ten times or more. The rearrangement joins TRBV19 to TRBJ2-1, with no clear D. This CDR3 comprises 14 residues. V shed 4 bases and J shed 3 bases, with 10 bases lying between them. Per germline, CDR1 LNHDA and CDR2 SQIVND (reference sequence). The CDR3 bases are TGTGCCAGTAGTAATCTCCAAGACTACAATGAGCAGTTCTTC. Its protein is CASSNLQDYNEQFF.

The CDR3 here is CASSSKNIQYF. DNA for the CDR3: TGTGCCAGCAGCTCCAAAAACATTCAGTACTTC. The J gene is TRBJ2-4, the V gene TRBV7-8, with unresolved D. Trimming stripped 4 bases from V and 2 bases from J, with 0 bases between. The CDR3 is made up of 11 amino acids. Germline values: CDR1 SGHVS, CDR2 FQNEAQ.

In this sample, this clonotype turned up many times. The chain is built from TRBV23-1 and TRBJ2-4; a possible D gene is TRBD2 (5 bases). TRBV23-1 is noted as an ORF with a role that remains uncertain. This CDR3 has 15 amino acids. Trimming stripped 0 bases from V and 0 bases from J, with 6 bases between. DNA for the CDR3: TGCGCCAGCAGTCAATCACGGGGAGCCAAAAACATTCAGTACTTC. The encoded protein is CASSQSRGAKNIQYF.

This clonotype was seen ten or more times. The chain is built from TRBV13 and TRBJ1-4; 8 bases align to TRBD1. From germline, CDR1 is PRHDT and CDR2 FYEKMQ (reference sequence). The V segment lost 8 bases and the J segment 8 bases; nucleotides outside the gene matches: 10. The CDR3 is made up of 14 amino acids. The CDR3 bases are TGTGCCAGCGAACCGGGACAGGCAGGAGAAAAACTGTTTTTT. It specifies CASEPGQAGEKLFF.

This clonotype was seen ten or more times. The V call is TRBV11-3, the J call TRBJ2-7, with a weak D call TRBD2 (7 bases). Per germline, CDR1 SGHNT and CDR2 YENEEA. With 1 base removed from V and 5 bases from J, the gap between germline ends came to 18 bases. CDR3 length: 16 residues. CDR3 loop: CASSLVGGLKTHEQYF. The DNA for the CDR3 is TGTGCCAGCAGCTTAGTCGGGGGGCTGAAAACCCACGAGCAGTACTTC.

This chain joins TRBV18 and TRBJ2-7; tentative D call: TRBD1 (6 bases). Looked up from germline, CDR1 is KGHSH and CDR2 is LQKENI. V gave up 5 bases and J gave up 4 bases, with 9 bases separating them. CDR3 size: 12 residues. CDR3 in DNA: TGTGCCAGCTCAATACAGGGTTACGAGCAGTACTTC. It yields the protein CASSIQGYEQYF.

In its sample, this clonotype was seen many times. J is TRBJ2-2 and V is TRBV28; D may be TRBD1 (5 bases). Germline V gene sequence: CDR1 MDHEN, CDR2 SYDVKM. CDR3 size: 13 residues. V lost 6 bases, J lost 4 bases, and 9 bases lay in between. The CDR3 spells CASSDRVTGELFF. The DNA for the CDR3 is TGTGCCAGCAGCGACAGAGTCACCGGGGAGCTGTTTTTT.

This clonotype was seen ten or more times. DNA of the CDR3: TGTGCCAGCTCACCAGAGGAGGGGGCTGGTGGCTACACCTTC. Protein sequence: CASSPEEGAGGYTF. The chain carries TRBV18 and TRBJ1-2, with 7 bases identical to TRBD1. Per germline, CDR1 KGHSH and CDR2 LQKENI. The CDR3 length is 14 residues. J lost 7 bases, V lost 2 bases, and 7 bases had no gene match.

CDR3 bases: TGCAGTGCTAGAGATCGATACGGTGAGACTGAAGCTTTCTTT. Protein product: CSARDRYGETEAFF. The chain uses TRBV20-1 and TRBJ1-1; D unclear. V was trimmed by 0 bases and J by 5 bases, leaving 13 bases between them. Germline V gives CDR1 DFQATT, CDR2 SNEGSKA (reference sequence). The CDR3 extends over 14 amino acids.

A remark on this clonotype: This probably arose from a read error, given a far larger clone one base away. The chain links TRBV23-1 to TRBJ2-1; perhaps TRBD2 as D (6 bases). TRBV23-1 is known as an ORF, though its function is uncertain. There are 14 residues in the CDR3. Trimming took 4 bases from V and 7 from J, leaving 14 bases between them. DNA for the CDR3: TGCGCCAGCAGTCCGGCTAGCGAGACAAATGAGCAGTTCTTC. Encoded protein: CASSPASETNEQFF.

On this clonotype: A read error is the likely source, as a far larger clone sits one nucleotide away. The chain couples TRBV7-9 to TRBJ2-1; a weak D match, TRBD2 (6 bases). This CDR3 has 14 residues. In germline, CDR1 is SEHNR, CDR2 FQNEAQ (reference sequence). The CDR3 here is CASESGGIRETQHF. CDR3 nucleotides: TGTGCCAGCGAAAGTGGGGGGATTAGAGAGACCCAGCACTTC. Together with reference TRBV7-9 and TRBJ2-1, the CDR3 gives the full variable domain: DTGVSQNPRHKITKRGQNVTFRCDPISEHNRLYWYRQTLGQGPEFLTYFQNEAQLEKSRLLSDRFSAERPKGSFSTLEIQRTEQGDSAMYLCASESGGIRETQHFGPGTRLTVL.

This clonotype was picked up many times. The chain combines TRBV12-3 or TRBV12-4 with TRBJ1-1; the D gene is possibly TRBD1 (6 bases). V shed 1 base and J shed 5 bases, with 11 bases lying between them. The length of the CDR3 is 14 residues. The CDR3 region has the DNA TGTGCCAGCAGTTTAGGAACAGGGAGAACTGAAGCTTTCTTT. As protein: CASSLGTGRTEAFF.

The rearrangement uses TRBV27 and TRBJ2-2; D is undetermined. Germline-derived CDR1 and CDR2 are MNHEY and SMNVEV (reference sequence). This CDR3 comprises 15 residues. Trimming removed 10 bases at V and 4 bases at J, with 19 bases between. CDR3 DNA sequence: TGTGCCACCAGCCACCTAAGAGTGGGCACCGGGGAGCTGTTTTTT. It translates to CATSHLRVGTGELFF.

This sequence joins TRBV12-3 or TRBV12-4 and TRBJ1-2; TRBD1 might be the D (5 bases). The V end lost 3 bases, the J end lost 8 bases, and 10 bases lay between the germline ends. This CDR3 region has 12 residues. CDR3 in DNA: TGTGCCAGCAGTTTCGGGGGATGGGGCTACACCTTC. As protein: CASSFGGWGYTF.

The chain has TRBV3-1 and TRBJ1-4, with 9 bases aligning to TRBD1. Germline-derived CDR1 and CDR2 are LGHDT and YNNKEL (reference sequence). The ends lost 2 bases at V and 4 bases at J; junction bases unmatched: 5. This CDR3 is built from 16 residues. In DNA, the CDR3 is TGTGCCAGCAGCCAACGACGACAGGGGGTTAATGAAAAACTGTTTTTT. Translated, it gives CASSQRRQGVNEKLFF.

CDR3 sequence: CASSSRTGGGGYTF. The CDR3 nucleotides are TGTGCCAGCAGTTCCCGGACAGGGGGCGGCGGCTACACCTTC. The V and J genes are TRBV6-1 and TRBJ1-2; 11 bases agree with TRBD1. The V gene end was trimmed by 5 bases and the J gene end by 8 bases; junction bases not matched to a gene: 7. The CDR3 extends over 14 amino acids. CDR1 is MNHNS, CDR2 SASEGT, per germline.

This clonotype was detected many times. The rearrangement joins TRBV7-9 to TRBJ1-1; no definite D call. V shed 5 bases and J shed 2 bases, with 15 bases lying between them. The CDR3 loop spans 15 amino acids. CDR1 SEHNR and CDR2 FQNEAQ come from the germline V gene (reference sequence). This CDR3 reads CASSETVGYNTEAFF. DNA for the CDR3: TGTGCCAGCAGCGAAACGGTCGGGTATAACACTGAAGCTTTCTTT.

A remark on this clonotype: The junction shows a germline mismatch at one end, possibly a read error. The chain has TRBV5-3 and TRBJ2-1; the match to TRBD1 covers 8 bases. TRBV5-3 is identified as an open reading frame with a role that is uncertain. The CDR3 totals 14 residues. The CDR3 is CASSLLGQANEQFF. In DNA, the CDR3 is TGTGCCAGCAGCTTGTTGGGACAGGCCAATGAGCAGTTCTTC.

This clonotype was counted at least ten times. The CDR3 here is CAWSVNNREPQHF. The CDR3 DNA follows: TGTGCCTGGAGTGTGAATAACAGGGAGCCCCAGCATTTT. V usage is TRBV30 and J usage is TRBJ1-5, with D possibly matching TRBD1 (6 bases). The CDR3 is 13 amino acids. V lost 0 bases and J lost 8, with 11 bases in between. Germline-derived CDR1 and CDR2 are GTSNPN and SVGIG (reference sequence).

This clonotype was observed many times. The chain recombines TRBV12-3 or TRBV12-4 with TRBJ1-2, with TRBD1 as a possible D gene (5 bases). The V and J ends lost 3 bases and 4 bases respectively, with 15 bases between them. CDR3 size: 15 residues. CDR3 nucleotides: TGTGCCAGCAGTTTTGCAGGACATCCCCCCTATGGCTACACCTTC. Translation gives CASSFAGHPPYGYTF.

V gene TRBV9 combines with J gene TRBJ1-2; D is undetermined. The CDR3 extends over 15 amino acids. Looked up from germline, CDR1 is SGDLS and CDR2 is YYNGEE. The V end was cut by 2 bases, the J end by 6 bases, with 17 bases between. The CDR3 coding sequence is TGTGCCAGCAGCGTGGCGGAGAGACCGGGAAATGGCTACACCTTC. Protein product: CASSVAERPGNGYTF.

This clonotype was detected ten times or more. The chain recombines TRBV29-1 with TRBJ2-3; no firm D call. V lost 5 bases and J lost 4, with 16 bases in between. CDR1 and CDR2 (germline): SQVTM, ANQGSEA. The CDR3 spans 14 residues. The CDR3 bases are TGCAGCGTTACGATCCAAGGGCCCCCAGATACGCAGTATTTT. Its protein is CSVTIQGPPDTQYF.